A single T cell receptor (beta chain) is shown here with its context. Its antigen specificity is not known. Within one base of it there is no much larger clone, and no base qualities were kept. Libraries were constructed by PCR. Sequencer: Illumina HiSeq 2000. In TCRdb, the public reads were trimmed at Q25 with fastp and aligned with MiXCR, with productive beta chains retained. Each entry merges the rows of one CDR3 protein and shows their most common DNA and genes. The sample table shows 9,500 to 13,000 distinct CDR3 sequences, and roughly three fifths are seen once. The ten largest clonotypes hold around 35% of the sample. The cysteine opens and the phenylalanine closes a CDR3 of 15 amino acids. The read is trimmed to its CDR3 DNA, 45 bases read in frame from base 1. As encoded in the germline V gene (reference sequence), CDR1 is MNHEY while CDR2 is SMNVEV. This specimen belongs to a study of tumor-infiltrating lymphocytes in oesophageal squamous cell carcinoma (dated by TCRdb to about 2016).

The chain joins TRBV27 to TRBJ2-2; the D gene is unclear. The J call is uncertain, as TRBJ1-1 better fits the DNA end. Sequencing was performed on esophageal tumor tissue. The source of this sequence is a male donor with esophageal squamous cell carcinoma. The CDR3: CASSLGSAGNTEAFF. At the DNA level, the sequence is TGTGCCAGCAGTTTAGGTTCAGCAGGGAACACTGAAGCTTTCTTT.